This T cell receptor beta chain was obtained from a study of blood T cell repertoires in COVID-19. Study context: Acute-phase and convalescent COVID-19 samples originated in the United States, Italy and Spain. PBMCs, B-cell-depleted T cells, or T cells were the source of the cDNA or gDNA that made up the material.

Original methodology: Reference gene primer amplification in the assay estimated nucleated cell counts. This table comes from immunoSEQ multiplex PCR, and its TCRdb copy is limited to in-frame clones, with some not included. The DNA was the basis for D and trimming; V, J and clone size are from that table. Among about 38,000 clones listed, about 85% were seen once. Germline V gene lookup returns CDR1 MDHEN and CDR2 SYDVKM. The CDR3 runs 13 residues. The V end lost 5 bases, the J end lost 9 bases, and 14 bases lay between the germline ends. The chain carries TRBV28 and TRBJ1-5, with unresolved D. This TCR was sampled from a man aged 55 to 69 with COVID-19, enrolled during active disease. The sequenced sample consisted of peripheral blood. The CDR3 loop reads CASSTAARGPQHF. Here the CDR3 DNA reads TGTGCCAGCAGTACGGCCGCCCGGGGGCCCCAGCATTTT. The variable domain in full, with the rest retrieved from reference TRBV28 and TRBJ1-5, is DVKVTQSSRYLVKRTGEKVFLECVQDMDHENMFWYRQDPGLGLRLIYFSYDVKMKEKGDIPEGYSVSREKKERFSLILESASTNQTSMYLCASSTAARGPQHFGDGTRLSIL.